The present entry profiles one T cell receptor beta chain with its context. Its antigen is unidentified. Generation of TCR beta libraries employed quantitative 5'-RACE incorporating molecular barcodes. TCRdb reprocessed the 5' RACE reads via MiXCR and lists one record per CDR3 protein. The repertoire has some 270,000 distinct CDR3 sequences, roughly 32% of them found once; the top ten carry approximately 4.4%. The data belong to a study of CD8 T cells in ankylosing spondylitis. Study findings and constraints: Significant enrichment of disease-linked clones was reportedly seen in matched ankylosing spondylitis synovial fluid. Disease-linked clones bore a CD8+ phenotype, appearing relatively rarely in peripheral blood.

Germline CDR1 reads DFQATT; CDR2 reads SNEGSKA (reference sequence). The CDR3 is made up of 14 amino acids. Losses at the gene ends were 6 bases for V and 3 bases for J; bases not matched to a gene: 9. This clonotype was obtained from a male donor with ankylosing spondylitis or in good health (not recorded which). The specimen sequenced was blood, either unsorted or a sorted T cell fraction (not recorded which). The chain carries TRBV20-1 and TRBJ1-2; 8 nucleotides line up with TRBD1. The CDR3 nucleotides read TGCAGTGCAATAGGACAGGGTAGTTACTATGGCTACACCTTC. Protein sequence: CSAIGQGSYYGYTF.